This T cell receptor beta chain was found in a study of beta chain features in type 1 diabetes. Overall study context: All samples combined gave 95 million to 130 million sorted cells for examination.

This clone was observed a few times. Antigen specificity is unknown. Points from the study as a whole: Diminished insertions and augmented deletions at VDJ junctions characterized type 1 diabetes patients. Patients' naive, central memory and Treg TCRB repertoires seemed closer to one another than those of healthy donors.

Every bit of the isolated RNA underwent reverse transcription, so sequencing read expressed TCRB transcripts. Profiled with immunoSEQ multiplex PCR; TCRdb holds only in-frame clones, not every one. The sample carries under 950,000 clones, roughly 16% recorded once. Sorted populations were all over 98% pure. The CDR3 is 14 residues long. Germline V gene data show CDR1 as LNHDA and CDR2 as SQIVND (reference sequence). V was trimmed by 5 bases and J by 2 bases, leaving 13 bases between them. The sample taken for sequencing was naive CD4+ T cells from blood. The TCR originated in a woman between 18 and 30 years old in good health. The genes are TRBV19 and TRBJ2-7; no firm D call. CDR3 sequence reads: CASSLNVGAYEQYF. DNA of the CDR3: TGTGCCAGTAGTCTTAACGTCGGCGCCTACGAGCAGTACTTC.